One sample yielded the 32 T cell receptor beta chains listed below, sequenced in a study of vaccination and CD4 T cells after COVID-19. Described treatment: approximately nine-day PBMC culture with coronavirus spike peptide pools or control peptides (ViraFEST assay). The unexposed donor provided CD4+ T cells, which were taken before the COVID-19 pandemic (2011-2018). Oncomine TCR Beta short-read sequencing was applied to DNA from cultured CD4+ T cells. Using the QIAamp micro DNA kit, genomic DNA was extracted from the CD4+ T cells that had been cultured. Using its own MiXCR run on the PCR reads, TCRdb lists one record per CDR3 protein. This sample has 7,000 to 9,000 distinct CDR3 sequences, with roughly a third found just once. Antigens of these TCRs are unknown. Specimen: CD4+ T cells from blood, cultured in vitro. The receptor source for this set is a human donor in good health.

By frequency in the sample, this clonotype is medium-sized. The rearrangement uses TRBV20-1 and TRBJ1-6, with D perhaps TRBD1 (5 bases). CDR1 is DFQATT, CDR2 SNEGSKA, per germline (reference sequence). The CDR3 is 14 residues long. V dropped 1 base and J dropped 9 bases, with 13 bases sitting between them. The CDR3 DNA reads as TGCAGTGCTAGAGGGGACCCCACCACTTCACCCCTCCACTTT. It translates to CSARGDPTTSPLHF.

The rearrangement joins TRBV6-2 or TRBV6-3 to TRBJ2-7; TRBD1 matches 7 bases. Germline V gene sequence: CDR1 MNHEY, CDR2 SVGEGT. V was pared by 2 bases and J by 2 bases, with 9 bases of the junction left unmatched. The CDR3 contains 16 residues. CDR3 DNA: TGTGCCAGCAGTTACCTCTCCGGGACAGACCCCTACGAGCAGTACTTC. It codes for CASSYLSGTDPYEQYF.

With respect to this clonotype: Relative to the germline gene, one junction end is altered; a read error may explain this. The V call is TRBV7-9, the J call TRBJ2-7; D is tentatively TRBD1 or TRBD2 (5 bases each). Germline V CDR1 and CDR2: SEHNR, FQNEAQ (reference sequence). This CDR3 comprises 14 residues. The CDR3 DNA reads TGTGTCAGCAGCTTTGCCGGGACGGGGCCCGAGCAGTACTTC. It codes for CVSSFAGTGPEQYF.

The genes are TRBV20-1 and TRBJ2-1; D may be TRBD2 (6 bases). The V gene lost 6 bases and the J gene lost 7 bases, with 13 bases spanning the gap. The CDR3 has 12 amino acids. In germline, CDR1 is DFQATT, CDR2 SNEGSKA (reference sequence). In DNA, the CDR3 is TGCAGTGCGTGGAGGGCCGGGAATGAGCAGTTCTTC. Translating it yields CSAWRAGNEQFF.

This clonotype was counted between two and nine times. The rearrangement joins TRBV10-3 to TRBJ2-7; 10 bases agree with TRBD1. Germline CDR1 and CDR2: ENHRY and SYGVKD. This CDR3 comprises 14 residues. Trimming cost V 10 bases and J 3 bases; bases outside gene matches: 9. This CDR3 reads CATDSGTGVYEQYF. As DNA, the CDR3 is TGTGCCACGGACTCCGGGACAGGGGTCTACGAGCAGTACTTC.

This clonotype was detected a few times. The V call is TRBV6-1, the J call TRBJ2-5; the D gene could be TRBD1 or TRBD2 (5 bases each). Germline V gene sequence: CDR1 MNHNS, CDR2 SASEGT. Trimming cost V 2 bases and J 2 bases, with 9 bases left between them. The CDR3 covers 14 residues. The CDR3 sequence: CASSEWGGQETQYF. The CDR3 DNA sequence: TGTGCCAGCAGTGAATGGGGCGGGCAAGAGACCCAGTACTTC.

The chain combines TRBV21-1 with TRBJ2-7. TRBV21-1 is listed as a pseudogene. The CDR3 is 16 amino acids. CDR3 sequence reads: CASSKESGRRTYEQYF. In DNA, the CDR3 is TGTGCCAGCAGCAAAGAATCTGGGAGGAGGACCTACGAGCAGTACTTC.

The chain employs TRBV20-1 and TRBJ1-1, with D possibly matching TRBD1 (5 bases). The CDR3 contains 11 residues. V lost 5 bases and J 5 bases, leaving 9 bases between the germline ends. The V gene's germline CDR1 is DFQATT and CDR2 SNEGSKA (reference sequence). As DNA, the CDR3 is TGCAGTGCTGCGGGGCAGACTGAAGCTTTCTTT. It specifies CSAAGQTEAFF.

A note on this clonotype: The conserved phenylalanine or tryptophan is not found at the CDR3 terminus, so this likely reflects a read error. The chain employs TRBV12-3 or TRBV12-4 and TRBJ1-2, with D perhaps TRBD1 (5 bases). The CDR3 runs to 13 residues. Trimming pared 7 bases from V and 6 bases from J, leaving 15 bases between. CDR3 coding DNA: TGTGCCAGCACCCCCCTCGGGGGGGATGGCTACACCTAC. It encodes CASTPLGGDGYTY.

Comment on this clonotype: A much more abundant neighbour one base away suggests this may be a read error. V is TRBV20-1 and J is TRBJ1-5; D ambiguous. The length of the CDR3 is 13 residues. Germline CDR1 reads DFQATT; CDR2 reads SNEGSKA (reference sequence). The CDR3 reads CSASAGSNRPQHF. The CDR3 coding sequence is TGCAGTGCTAGTGCCGGGAGCAATCGGCCCCAGCATTTT.

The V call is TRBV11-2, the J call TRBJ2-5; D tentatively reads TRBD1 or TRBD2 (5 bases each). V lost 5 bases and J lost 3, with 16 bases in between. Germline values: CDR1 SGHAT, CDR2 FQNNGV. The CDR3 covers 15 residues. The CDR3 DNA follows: TGTGCCAGCAGCCCCGGGACCTTAAGCAAAGAGACCCAGTACTTC. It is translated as CASSPGTLSKETQYF.

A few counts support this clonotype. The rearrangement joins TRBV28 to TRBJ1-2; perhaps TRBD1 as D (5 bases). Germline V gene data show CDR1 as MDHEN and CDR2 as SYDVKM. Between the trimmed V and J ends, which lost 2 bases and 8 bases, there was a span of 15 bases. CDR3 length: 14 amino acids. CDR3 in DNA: TGTGCCAGCAGTTTAGGGGACGCCTTGGGAGGCTACACCTTC. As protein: CASSLGDALGGYTF.

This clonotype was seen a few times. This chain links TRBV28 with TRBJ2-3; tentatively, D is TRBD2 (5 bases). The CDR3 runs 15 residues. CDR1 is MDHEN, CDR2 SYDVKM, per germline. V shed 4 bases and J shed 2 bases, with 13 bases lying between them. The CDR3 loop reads CASSWERRNTDTQYF. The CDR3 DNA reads TGTGCCAGCAGTTGGGAGCGGCGGAACACAGATACGCAGTATTTT.

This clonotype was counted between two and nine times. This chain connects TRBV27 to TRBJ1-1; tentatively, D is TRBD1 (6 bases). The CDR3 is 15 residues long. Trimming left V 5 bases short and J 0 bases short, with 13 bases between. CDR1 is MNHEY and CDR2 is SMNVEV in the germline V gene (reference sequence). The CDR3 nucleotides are TGTGCCAGCAGTCTCAGACAGGCTGTGAACACTGAAGCTTTCTTT. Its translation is CASSLRQAVNTEAFF.

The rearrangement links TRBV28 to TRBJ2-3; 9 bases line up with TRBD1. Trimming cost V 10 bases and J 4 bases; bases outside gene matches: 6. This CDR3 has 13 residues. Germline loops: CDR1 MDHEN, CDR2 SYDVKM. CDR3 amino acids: CAIPGQGADTQYF. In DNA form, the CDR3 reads TGTGCCATCCCGGGACAGGGAGCAGATACGCAGTATTTT.

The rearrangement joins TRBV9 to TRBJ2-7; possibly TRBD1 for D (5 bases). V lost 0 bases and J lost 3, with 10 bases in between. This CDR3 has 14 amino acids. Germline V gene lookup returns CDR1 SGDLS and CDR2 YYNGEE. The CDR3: CASSVAGQGYEQYF. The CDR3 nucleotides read TGTGCCAGCAGCGTAGCCGGCCAGGGCTACGAGCAGTACTTC.

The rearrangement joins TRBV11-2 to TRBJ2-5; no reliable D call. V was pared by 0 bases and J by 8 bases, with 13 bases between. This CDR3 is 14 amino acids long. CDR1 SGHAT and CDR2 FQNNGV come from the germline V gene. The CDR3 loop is CASSLDSGERTQYF. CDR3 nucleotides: TGTGCCAGCAGCTTAGATTCTGGAGAGAGAACCCAGTACTTC.

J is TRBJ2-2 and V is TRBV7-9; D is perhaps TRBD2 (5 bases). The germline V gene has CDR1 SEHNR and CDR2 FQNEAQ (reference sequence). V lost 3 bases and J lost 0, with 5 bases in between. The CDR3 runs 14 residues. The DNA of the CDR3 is TGTGCCAGCAGCTTCGGGACGAACACCGGGGAGCTGTTTTTT. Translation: CASSFGTNTGELFF.

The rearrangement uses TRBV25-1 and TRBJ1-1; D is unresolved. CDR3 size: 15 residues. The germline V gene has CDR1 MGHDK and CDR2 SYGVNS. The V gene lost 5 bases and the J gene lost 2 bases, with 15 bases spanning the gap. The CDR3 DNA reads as TGTGCCAGCAGTCAACCTCGCTCGGGAAACACTGAAGCTTTCTTT. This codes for CASSQPRSGNTEAFF.

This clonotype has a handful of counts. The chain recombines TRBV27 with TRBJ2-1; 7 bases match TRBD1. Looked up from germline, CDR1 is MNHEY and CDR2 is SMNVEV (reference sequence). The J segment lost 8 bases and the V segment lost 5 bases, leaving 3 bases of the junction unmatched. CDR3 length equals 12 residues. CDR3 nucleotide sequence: TGTGCCAGCAGTCAGGGGGTCGATGAGCAGTTCTTC. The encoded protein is CASSQGVDEQFF.

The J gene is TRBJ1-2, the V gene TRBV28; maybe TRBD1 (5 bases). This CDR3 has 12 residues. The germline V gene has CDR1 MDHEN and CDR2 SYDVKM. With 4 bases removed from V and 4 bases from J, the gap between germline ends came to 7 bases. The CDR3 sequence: CASSWGGYGYTF. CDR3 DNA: TGTGCCAGCAGTTGGGGGGGCTATGGCTACACCTTC.

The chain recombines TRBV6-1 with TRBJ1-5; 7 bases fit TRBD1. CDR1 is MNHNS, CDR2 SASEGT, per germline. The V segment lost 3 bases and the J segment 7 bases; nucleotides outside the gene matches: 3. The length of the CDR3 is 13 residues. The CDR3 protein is CASSDTGDQPQHF. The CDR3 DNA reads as TGTGCCAGCAGTGACACAGGGGACCAGCCCCAGCATTTT.

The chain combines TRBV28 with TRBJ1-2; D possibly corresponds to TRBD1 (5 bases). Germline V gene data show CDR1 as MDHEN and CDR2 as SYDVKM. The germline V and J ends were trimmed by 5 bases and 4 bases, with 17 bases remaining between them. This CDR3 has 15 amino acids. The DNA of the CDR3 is TGTGCCAGCAGTCCCGGGGCGGGGGGGGTCTATGGCTACACCTTC. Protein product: CASSPGAGGVYGYTF.

CDR3 in amino acids: CASIPGRGYGYTF. The CDR3 DNA is TGTGCCAGCATCCCGGGCCGAGGGTATGGCTACACCTTC. The V gene is TRBV28, the J gene TRBJ1-2; no clear D gene. V was cut by 7 bases and J by 5 bases, with 14 bases left in between. This CDR3 region has 13 residues. The germline V gene encodes CDR1 MDHEN and CDR2 SYDVKM.

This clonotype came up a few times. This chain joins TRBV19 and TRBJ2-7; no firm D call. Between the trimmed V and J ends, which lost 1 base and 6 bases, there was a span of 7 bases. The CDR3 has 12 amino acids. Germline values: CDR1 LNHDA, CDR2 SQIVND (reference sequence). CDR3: CASSIVKSEQYF. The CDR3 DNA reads TGTGCCAGTAGTATAGTGAAGTCCGAGCAGTACTTC.

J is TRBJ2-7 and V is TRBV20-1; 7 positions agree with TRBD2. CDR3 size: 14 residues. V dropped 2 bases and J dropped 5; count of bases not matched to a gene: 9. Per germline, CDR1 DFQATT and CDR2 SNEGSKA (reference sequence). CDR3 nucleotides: TGCAGTGCTAGACTGGGCGGGAGCGCTAACGAGCAGTACTTC. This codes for CSARLGGSANEQYF.

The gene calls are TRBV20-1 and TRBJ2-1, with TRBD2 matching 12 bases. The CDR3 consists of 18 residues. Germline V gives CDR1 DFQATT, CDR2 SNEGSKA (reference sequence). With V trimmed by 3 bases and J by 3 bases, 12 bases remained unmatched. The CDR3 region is CSASRSTSGRDFYNEQFF. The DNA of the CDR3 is TGCAGTGCTAGTAGGTCGACTAGCGGGAGAGATTTCTACAATGAGCAGTTCTTC.

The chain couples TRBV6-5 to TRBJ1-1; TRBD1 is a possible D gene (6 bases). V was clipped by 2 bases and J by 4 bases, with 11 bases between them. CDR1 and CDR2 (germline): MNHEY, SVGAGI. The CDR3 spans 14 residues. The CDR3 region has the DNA TGTGCCAGCAGTTACGTGACAGGATTCACTGAAGCTTTCTTT. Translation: CASSYVTGFTEAFF.

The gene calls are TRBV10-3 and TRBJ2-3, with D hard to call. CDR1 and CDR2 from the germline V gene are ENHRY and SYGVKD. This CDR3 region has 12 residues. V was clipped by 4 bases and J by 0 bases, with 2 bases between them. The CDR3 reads CAISVSTDTQYF. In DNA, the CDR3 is TGTGCCATCAGTGTAAGCACAGATACGCAGTATTTT.

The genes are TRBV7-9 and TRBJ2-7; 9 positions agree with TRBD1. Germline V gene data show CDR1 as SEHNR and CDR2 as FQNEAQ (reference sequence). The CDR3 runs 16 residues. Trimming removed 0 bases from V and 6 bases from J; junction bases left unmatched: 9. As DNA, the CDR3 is TGTGCCAGCAGCTTAGCGGGGGCACAGGGGGCTCGCGAGCAGTACTTC. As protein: CASSLAGAQGAREQYF.

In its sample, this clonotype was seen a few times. CDR3 region: CSASPGNWNTEAFF. CDR3 bases: TGCAGTGCTTCCCCAGGTAATTGGAATACTGAAGCTTTCTTT. The chain employs TRBV20-1 and TRBJ1-1, with no clear D. The CDR3 consists of 14 residues. Germline lookup yields CDR1 DFQATT and CDR2 SNEGSKA (reference sequence). V lost 5 bases and J lost 5, with 18 bases in between.

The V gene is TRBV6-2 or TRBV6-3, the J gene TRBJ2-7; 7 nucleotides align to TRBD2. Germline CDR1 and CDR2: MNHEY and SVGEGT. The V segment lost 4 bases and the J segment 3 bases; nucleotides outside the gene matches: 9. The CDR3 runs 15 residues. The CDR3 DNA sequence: TGTGCCAGCAGTTCGGGAGGTAGCGGCAACTACGAGCAGTACTTC. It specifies CASSSGGSGNYEQYF.